The clone carrying this T cell receptor (beta chain) was seen a few times. Looked up from germline, CDR1 is SQVTM and CDR2 is ANQGSEA. The V end was cut by 6 bases, the J end by 4 bases, with 6 bases between. The CDR3 consists of 10 residues. Amplification of TCR beta CDR3 regions used RNA as the template. The HTBI set primed first-round TCR CDR3 RT-PCR. In TCRdb, the multiplex PCR reads were re-called with MiXCR into one record per CDR3 protein. The sample has about 480,000 distinct CDR3 sequences, approximately 15% seen once. Stability of Graves' hyperthyroidism was defined as absent ophthalmopathy progression within 18 months. Patients having uncontrolled infection, another autoimmune disease, pregnancy or lactation were not included. Source material for PBMCs was over 8 ml fresh peripheral blood. The data were obtained in a study of T cells in Graves' hyperthyroidism and ophthalmopathy.

This sequence originates from a woman aged 18 to 35 with Graves' hyperthyroidism. V gene TRBV29-1 combines with J gene TRBJ1-1; unclear D gene. Sequencing input: blood. CDR3 sequence reads: CSVAGTEAFF. CDR3 coding DNA: TGCAGCGTCGCCGGCACTGAAGCTTTCTTT.